The clone carrying this T cell receptor beta chain was seen a single time. The source of the sample is a study of T cells after somatic rescue of genetic block. The protocol was immunoSEQ multiplex PCR, while the TCRdb copy is restricted to in-frame clones and leaves out a portion. The sample lists about 14,000 clones, about three quarters occurring once. This clonotype was obtained from a man aged 18 to 29. The sample was peripheral blood mononuclear cells (PBMCs).

CDR3 nucleotides: TGTGCCAGCAGCCGCGGACAGGGGAATGGTGAGCAGTACTTC. Translating it yields CASSRGQGNGEQYF. This chain links TRBV7-9 with TRBJ2-7, with 9 bases matching TRBD1. Germline trimming cut 5 bases from V and 7 bases from J; bases unmatched to any gene: 9. This CDR3 has 14 amino acids. Germline V gene lookup returns CDR1 SEHNR and CDR2 FQNEAQ (reference sequence).